This TCR beta chain derives from a study (dated by TCRdb to the mid-2010s). V gives up 3 bases and J gives up 5 bases, and the segment between their germline ends measures 11 bases. CDR1 and CDR2 are drawn from the germline V gene: SGHRS, YFSETQ. From the cysteine up to the phenylalanine, the CDR3 has a length of 13 residues. CDR3 DNA is the only sequence kept; it has 39 bases, read in frame from the first base. Library generation was performed with RT-PCR. Sequencing took place on an Illumina MiSeq. Using fastp trimming at Q25 and MiXCR clonotype assembly, TCRdb reanalyzed the public sequencing data and kept in-frame beta chains. Each CDR3 protein gets just one entry, which takes the most common genes and DNA from the rows behind it. This sample comprises 550,000 to 750,000 distinct CDR3 sequences, 14% of them detected only once. The ten most abundant clones make up 3.6% of the sample. This clonotype appeared many times. The target of this receptor is not known. Base-call qualities are not available, and no considerably larger clone is one nucleotide away.

The sequence links TRBV5-1 to TRBJ2-5, with a tentative D gene TRBD2 over 5 matching bases. The sample comprised memory CD4+ T cells from blood. The TCR comes from a female donor in good health, serving as a healthy control. In nucleotides, the sequence is TGCGCCAGCAGCTGGGAGTTTGCTGAGACCCAGTACTTC. Its translation is CASSWEFAETQYF. The CDR3, completed at both ends by the reference TRBV5-1 and TRBJ2-5 genes, gives the full variable domain KAGVTQTPRYLIKTRGQQVTLSCSPISGHRSVSWYQQTPGQGLQFLFEYFSETQRNKGNFPGRFSGRQFSNSRSEMNVSTLELGDSALYLCASSWEFAETQYFGPGTRLLVL.